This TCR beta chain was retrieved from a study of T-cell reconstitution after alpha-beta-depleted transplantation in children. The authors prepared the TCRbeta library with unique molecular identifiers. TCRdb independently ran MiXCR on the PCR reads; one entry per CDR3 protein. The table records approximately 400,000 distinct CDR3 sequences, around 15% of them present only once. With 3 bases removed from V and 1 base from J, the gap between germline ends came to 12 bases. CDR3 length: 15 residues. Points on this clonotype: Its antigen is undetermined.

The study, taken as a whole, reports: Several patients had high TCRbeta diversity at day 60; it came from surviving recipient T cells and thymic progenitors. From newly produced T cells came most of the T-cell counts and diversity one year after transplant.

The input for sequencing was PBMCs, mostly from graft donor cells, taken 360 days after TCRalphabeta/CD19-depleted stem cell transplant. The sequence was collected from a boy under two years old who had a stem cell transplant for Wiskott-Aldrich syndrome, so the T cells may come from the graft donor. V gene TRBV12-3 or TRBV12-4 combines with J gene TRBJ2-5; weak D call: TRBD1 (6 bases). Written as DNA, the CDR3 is TGTGCCAGCAGTTTGGGTGCAGGGGTCCAAGAGACCCAGTACTTC. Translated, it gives CASSLGAGVQETQYF.